The 17 T cell receptor beta chains listed next were all sequenced from one sample in a study of T cell responses to AZD1222 COVID-19 vaccine (dated by TCRdb to about 2021). The time point label of this sample denotes: baseline before first vaccination. Libraries were constructed by the immunoSEQ multiplex PCR assay. The table comes from immuneACCESS by way of TCRdb, which keeps in-frame sequences with V and J called. Part of the clones is missing from these tables; in studies checked, under half for an unresolved V gene and the rest for unknown reasons. In all, the sample holds about 190,000 clones, and approximately 90% of those were seen once. The leading ten clones occupy 6.9% of the sample. Sequenced material: peripheral blood, taken on day 0 of AZD1222 vaccination. These receptors were obtained from an adult in good health.

V and J are TRBV7-9 and TRBJ1-3; no reliable D call. The germline CDR1 and CDR2 sequences are SEHNR and FQNEAQ (reference sequence). The CDR3 extends over 16 amino acids. The ends were cut back, 0 bases at V and 0 bases at J, with 9 bases in the middle. The CDR3 region has the DNA TGTGCCAGCAGCTTAGCCGGTGGACCCTCTGGAAACACCATATATTTT. Its protein is CASSLAGGPSGNTIYF.

A remark on this clone: Compared with germline, one end of the junction differs, possibly owing to a read error. The chain links TRBV19 to TRBJ1-1; unclear D gene. Germline V gene lookup returns CDR1 LNHDA and CDR2 SQIVND (reference sequence). This CDR3 comprises 15 residues. This chain's CDR3 is CASSLDRVAMTEAFF. CDR3 coding DNA: TGTGCCAGTAGTTTAGACCGGGTAGCGATGACTGAAGCTTTCTTT.

The CDR3 DNA is TGTGCCAGCAGTCCGGAGGGACAGAGCAACACCGGGGAGCTGTTTTTT. Protein: CASSPEGQSNTGELFF. V and J are TRBV27 and TRBJ2-2, with D perhaps matching TRBD1 (7 bases). V lost 5 bases, J lost 2 bases, and 15 bases lay in between. Germline CDR1 MNHEY, CDR2 SMNVEV (reference sequence). This CDR3 is 16 amino acids long.

The gene calls are TRBV7-2 and TRBJ2-1, with TRBD2 identical over 8 bases. This CDR3 region has 17 residues. The V gene end was trimmed by 5 bases and the J gene end by 2 bases; junction bases not matched to a gene: 11. Germline V CDR1 and CDR2: SGHTA, FQGNSA. The CDR3 spells CASSHPFGGGPYNEQFF. CDR3 sequence (DNA): TGTGCCAGCAGCCACCCTTTCGGCGGGGGGCCCTACAATGAGCAGTTCTTC. Using reference TRBV7-2 and TRBJ2-1 for the parts outside the CDR3, the full variable domain is GAGVSQSPSNKVTEKGKDVELRCDPISGHTALYWYRQSLGQGLEFLIYFQGNSAPDKSGLPSDRFSAERTGGSVSTLTIQRTQQEDSAVYLCASSHPFGGGPYNEQFFGPGTRLTVL.

This clone showed up just a few times. The V and J genes are TRBV7-2 and TRBJ1-3; perhaps TRBD1 as D (6 bases). V gave up 5 bases and J gave up 0 bases, with 14 bases separating them. Germline V gives CDR1 SGHTA, CDR2 FQGNSA. The CDR3 spans 16 residues. Here the CDR3 reads CASSHYPGASGNTIYF. In DNA form, the CDR3 reads TGTGCCAGCAGCCATTACCCAGGGGCCTCTGGAAACACCATATATTTT.

CDR3 sequence reads: CASSQNLVETQYF. CDR3 DNA: TGTGCCAGCAGCCAAAACTTAGTGGAGACCCAGTACTTC. The chain employs TRBV6-5 and TRBJ2-5; unclear D gene. Per the germline V gene, CDR1 is MNHEY and CDR2 is SVGAGI. Trimming took 6 bases from V and 5 from J, leaving 13 bases between them. The CDR3 is 13 residues long.

A single count supports this clone. J is TRBJ2-3 and V is TRBV7-9; no definite D call. This CDR3 contains 13 residues. Trimming cost V 5 bases and J 6 bases, with 12 bases left between them. Looked up from germline, CDR1 is SEHNR and CDR2 is FQNEAQ (reference sequence). The DNA of the CDR3 is TGTGCCAGCAGCCAGGAGATCGGGGATACGCAGTATTTT. Its protein product is CASSQEIGDTQYF.

V gene TRBV7-9 combines with J gene TRBJ1-3; D is uncertain. The germline V and J ends were trimmed by 0 bases and 0 bases, with 15 bases remaining between them. This CDR3 contains 18 residues. Germline V gene sequence: CDR1 SEHNR, CDR2 FQNEAQ (reference sequence). For the CDR3, the DNA is TGTGCCAGCAGCTTAGCGTCCCCTCGGCGGGACTCTGGAAACACCATATATTTT. Translated, it gives CASSLASPRRDSGNTIYF. Complete variable domain (other parts from reference TRBV7-9 and TRBJ1-3): DTGVSQNPRHKITKRGQNVTFRCDPISEHNRLYWYRQTLGQGPEFLTYFQNEAQLEKSRLLSDRFSAERPKGSFSTLEIQRTEQGDSAMYLCASSLASPRRDSGNTIYFGEGSWLTVV.

The chain uses TRBV5-1 and TRBJ2-1; D could derive from TRBD1 or TRBD2 (6 bases each). Germline CDR1 and CDR2: SGHRS and YFSETQ. Trimming pared 0 bases from V and 7 bases from J, leaving 11 bases between. This CDR3 region has 14 residues. The CDR3 DNA sequence: TGCGCCAGCAGCTTGGCAAGGGGGGCTAATGAGCAGTTCTTC. Translating it yields CASSLARGANEQFF.

The chain couples TRBV25-1 to TRBJ2-2; 7 bases are shared with TRBD2. Germline V lookup: CDR1 MGHDK, CDR2 SYGVNS. The CDR3 has 15 residues. With 1 base clipped from V and 5 bases from J, the junction kept 4 bases outside the gene matches. The CDR3 DNA reads TGTGCCAGCAGTGAATTGCGGGGGAGTACCGGGGAGCTGTTTTTT. This translates into CASSELRGSTGELFF.

This chain joins TRBV27 and TRBJ1-1; D unclear. Per germline, CDR1 MNHEY and CDR2 SMNVEV (reference sequence). V lost 2 bases and J lost 5, with 6 bases in between. The CDR3 extends over 12 amino acids. CDR3 sequence reads: CASSLIGTEAFF. As DNA, the CDR3 is TGTGCCAGCAGTTTAATTGGAACTGAAGCTTTCTTT.

The J gene is TRBJ2-1, the V gene TRBV9; D uncertain. The CDR3 length is 15 residues. Trimming left V 0 bases short and J 6 bases short, with 13 bases between. CDR1 is SGDLS, CDR2 YYNGEE, per germline. The CDR3 region has the DNA TGTGCCAGCAGCGTAGAAGATCCCTACGGCAATGAGCAGTTCTTC. Translation: CASSVEDPYGNEQFF.

The rearrangement links TRBV5-8 to TRBJ2-7; no definite D call. Germline V gives CDR1 SGHTS, CDR2 YDEGEE. The CDR3 contains 13 residues. Trimming cost V 1 base and J 3 bases, with 8 bases left between them. Here the CDR3 DNA reads TGTGCCAGCAGCTTGACGCTCGGCTACGAGCAGTACTTC. It encodes CASSLTLGYEQYF.

The V and J genes are TRBV2 and TRBJ2-1, with 13 bases lining up with TRBD2. The ends lost 7 bases at V and 6 bases at J; junction bases unmatched: 12. Germline CDR1 and CDR2: SNHLY and FYNNEI. CDR3 length: 17 amino acids. CDR3 coding DNA: TGTGCCAGCATTTCCGGACTAGCGGGGGCCGCGTTCAATGAGCAGTTCTTC. Translating gives CASISGLAGAAFNEQFF. The full variable domain, rest sourced from reference TRBV2 and TRBJ2-1, is EPEVTQTPSHQVTQMGQEVILRCVPISNHLYFYWYRQILGQKVEFLVSFYNNEISEKSEIFDDQFSVERPDGSNFTLKIRSTKLEDSAMYFCASISGLAGAAFNEQFFGPGTRLTVL.

The chain is built from TRBV5-1 and TRBJ2-5, with D possibly being TRBD1 (5 bases). This CDR3 comprises 12 residues. Deletions cut 4 bases from V and 4 bases from J, with 8 bases between. Germline lookup yields CDR1 SGHRS and CDR2 YFSETQ. The CDR3 reads CASSRTTETQYF. The DNA for the CDR3 is TGCGCCAGCAGCCGGACAACAGAGACCCAGTACTTC.

The V call is TRBV6-5, the J call TRBJ1-2; perhaps TRBD1 as D (5 bases). Between the trimmed V and J ends, which lost 0 bases and 7 bases, there was a span of 12 bases. CDR3 length equals 14 residues. Germline assignment: CDR1 MNHEY and CDR2 SVGAGI. CDR3 amino acids: CASSYSRAGPGYTF. The CDR3, as DNA: TGTGCCAGCAGTTACTCGCGGGCAGGGCCTGGCTACACCTTC.

In its sample, this clone was seen a few times. The V gene is TRBV7-3, the J gene TRBJ1-1, with D unresolved. Germline-derived CDR1 and CDR2 are SGHTA and FQGTGA. The V end lost 5 bases, the J end lost 1 base, and 8 bases lay between the germline ends. The CDR3 has 13 residues. CDR3 loop: CASSQQPNTEAFF. The CDR3 bases are TGTGCCAGCAGCCAGCAACCGAACACTGAAGCTTTCTTT.